This T cell receptor beta chain was retrieved from a study of cytomegalovirus exposure and HLA in healthy donors. Whole-study results and caveats: Later analysis found that TCR beta chains associated with HLA were more clonally expanded than other, equally common chains. The authors enumerated around 150 TCR beta chains as linked to cytomegalovirus. V- and J-gene trimming of TCR beta was linked (in a later analysis) to a missense DCLRE1C variant.

CDR3 length: 15 residues. V lost 5 bases, J lost 2 bases, and 16 bases lay in between. Germline assignment: CDR1 SGHNT and CDR2 YYREEE (reference sequence). Amplification used 60 Vbeta primers and 13 Jbeta primers. The repertoire was sequenced with immunoSEQ multiplex PCR; TCRdb's copy has only in-frame clones and lacks some. The sample contains about 120,000 clones, over 60% of which appear only once. Comments on this clone: Its antigen is as yet unknown.

The rearrangement links TRBV5-4 to TRBJ1-1, with D unresolved. This clonotype originated in a male donor in good health and CMV-seropositive. The specimen was PBMCs. Written as DNA, the CDR3 is TGTGCCAGCAGTCCGGAGCGGAACCGCAACACTGAAGCTTTCTTT. This translates into CASSPERNRNTEAFF.